These 27 T cell receptor beta chains were sequenced from one sample in a study of cytomegalovirus exposure and HLA in healthy donors. PCR employed 60 Vbeta and 13 Jbeta primers. Assay used: immunoSEQ multiplex PCR; TCRdb lists only in-frame clones, some missing. The table lists 150,000 or so clones, about 83% of them singletons, with about 13% in the top ten. Sequencing used PBMCs. The receptors here all came from a man between 40 and 49 years old in good health and CMV-seropositive.

The V call is TRBV5-1, the J call TRBJ2-7, with 11 bases matching TRBD2. After removal of 3 bases from V and 5 bases from J, the junction contained 7 bases not matched to a gene. The CDR3 spans 15 residues. Germline CDR1 SGHRS, CDR2 YFSETQ. The CDR3: CASSSIAGGLNEQYF. In DNA, the CDR3 is TGCGCCAGCAGCTCCATAGCGGGAGGGCTCAACGAGCAGTACTTC. Full variable domain (remainder filled in from reference TRBV5-1 and TRBJ2-7): KAGVTQTPRYLIKTRGQQVTLSCSPISGHRSVSWYQQTPGQGLQFLFEYFSETQRNKGNFPGRFSGRQFSNSRSEMNVSTLELGDSALYLCASSSIAGGLNEQYFGPGTRLTVT.

This chain connects TRBV5-1 to TRBJ2-1, with 10 bases identical to TRBD2. V lost 3 bases and J lost 5; bases outside the gene matches: 8. The germline V gene has CDR1 SGHRS and CDR2 YFSETQ. CDR3 length equals 16 residues. The CDR3 region has the DNA TGCGCCAGCAGCTCAGGTCTAGCGGGAGATAACAATGAGCAGTTCTTC. The encoded protein is CASSSGLAGDNNEQFF.

The chain employs TRBV7-2 and TRBJ1-5; 7 bases map to TRBD1. V lost 5 bases, J lost 2 bases, and 6 bases stayed unmatched. Germline lookup yields CDR1 SGHTA and CDR2 FQGNSA. The CDR3 sequence is 15 residues long. The DNA of the CDR3 is TGTGCCAGCAGCCCCAACAGGGGTGGCAATCAGCCCCAGCATTTT. Protein product: CASSPNRGGNQPQHF.

The V gene is TRBV7-2, the J gene TRBJ2-7, with D maybe TRBD1 (5 bases). Germline CDR1 is SGHTA and CDR2 is FQGNSA. V lost 5 bases and J 2 bases, leaving 13 bases between the germline ends. This CDR3 is 14 amino acids long. The CDR3: CASSPQGGTYEQYF. The CDR3 DNA sequence: TGTGCCAGCAGCCCCCAGGGCGGCACCTACGAGCAGTACTTC.

The chain links TRBV2 to TRBJ2-1; 8 positions agree with TRBD2. Germline trimming cut 7 bases from V and 5 bases from J; bases unmatched to any gene: 7. Germline V CDR1 and CDR2: SNHLY, FYNNEI. This CDR3 region has 14 residues. Here the CDR3 reads CASISREANNEQFF. The CDR3 DNA sequence: TGTGCCAGCATCTCGCGGGAGGCCAACAATGAGCAGTTCTTC.

Notes on this clone: A read error may account for a junction end that differs from germline. The CDR3 DNA is TGTGCCAGCAGCCAAGAAGGAAGGAAGAGGTATTTC. This codes for CASSQEGRKRYF. The chain carries TRBV14 and TRBJ2-7; D gene ambiguous. This CDR3 is built from 12 residues. Germline V lookup: CDR1 SGHDN, CDR2 FVKESK.

This sequence joins TRBV27 and TRBJ1-1; D might be TRBD1 (5 bases). Germline-derived CDR1 and CDR2 are MNHEY and SMNVEV (reference sequence). This CDR3 has 14 amino acids. Trimming took 4 bases from V and 7 from J, leaving 16 bases between them. This chain's CDR3 is CASSSGRVVVEAFF. The CDR3 nucleotides read TGTGCCAGCAGTTCCGGCAGGGTGGTAGTTGAAGCTTTCTTT.

The gene calls are TRBV10-3 and TRBJ2-2; 7 nucleotides align to TRBD2. Unmatched junction bases numbered 3, after V lost 4 bases and J lost 4 bases. This CDR3 has 14 residues. The germline V gene encodes CDR1 ENHRY and CDR2 SYGVKD. This chain's CDR3 is CAISAGLVTGELFF. As DNA, the CDR3 is TGTGCCATCAGTGCCGGACTAGTCACCGGGGAGCTGTTTTTT.

This chain connects TRBV9 to TRBJ2-1, with a possible D match to TRBD2 (6 bases). The germline CDR1 and CDR2 sequences are SGDLS and YYNGEE. CDR3 length: 16 amino acids. V dropped 0 bases and J dropped 0 bases, with 10 bases sitting between them. The CDR3 bases are TGTGCCAGCAGCGTAGGACTAGTGAGCTCCTACAATGAGCAGTTCTTC. Protein product: CASSVGLVSSYNEQFF.

The genes are TRBV5-6 and TRBJ1-6; TRBD1 agrees at 9 bases. This CDR3 has 15 amino acids. Germline values: CDR1 SGHDT, CDR2 YYEEEE. V dropped 2 bases and J dropped 10; count of bases not matched to a gene: 7. The CDR3 is CASSLITGGVSPLHF. DNA of the CDR3: TGTGCCAGCAGCTTAATTACAGGGGGCGTCTCACCCCTCCACTTT.

The gene calls are TRBV6-5 and TRBJ2-5; 10 positions match TRBD1. The ends lost 5 bases at V and 2 bases at J; junction bases unmatched: 5. There are 15 residues in the CDR3. Germline values: CDR1 MNHEY, CDR2 SVGAGI. The DNA of the CDR3 is TGTGCCAGCAGTGCCCGGGACAGGGGTCAAGAGACCCAGTACTTC. As protein: CASSARDRGQETQYF.

This chain connects TRBV28 to TRBJ2-7; the match to TRBD1 covers 8 bases. CDR1 is MDHEN, CDR2 SYDVKM, per germline. The CDR3 contains 12 residues. V lost 11 bases, J lost 0 bases, and 3 bases stayed unmatched. DNA of the CDR3: TGTGCCGGGGGGACAGGCTCCTACGAGCAGTACTTC. Translating gives CAGGTGSYEQYF.

In its sample, this clone was seen a few times. This chain connects TRBV6-1 to TRBJ2-1; no clear D. In germline, CDR1 is MNHNS, CDR2 SASEGT. The CDR3 has 13 amino acids. Trimming removed 7 bases from V and 0 bases from J, with 7 bases in between. CDR3 residues: CASTPSSYNEQFF. The CDR3 DNA reads TGTGCCAGCACTCCCAGCTCCTACAATGAGCAGTTCTTC.

This clone was picked up one time. V is TRBV7-3 and J is TRBJ2-2; D ambiguous. The CDR3 extends over 13 amino acids. The ends were cut back, 4 bases at V and 7 bases at J, with 10 bases in the middle. Germline V gene data show CDR1 as SGHTA and CDR2 as FQGTGA. The DNA for the CDR3 is TGTGCCAGCAGCTCGGCAAGGAGCGGGGAGCTGTTTTTT. Its protein is CASSSARSGELFF.

This rearrangement joins TRBV6-1 to TRBJ1-2, with TRBD1 identical over 9 bases. V was clipped by 2 bases and J by 3 bases; unmatched bases: 7. This CDR3 region has 16 residues. CDR1 is MNHNS and CDR2 is SASEGT in the germline V gene. The DNA of the CDR3 is TGTGCCAGCAGTGAACCCGGGACAGGGAGAGACTATGGCTACACCTTC. This translates into CASSEPGTGRDYGYTF.

This clone has a single count. The chain employs TRBV12-5 and TRBJ2-5; tentative D call: TRBD2 (6 bases). Germline V CDR1 and CDR2: LGHNT, FRNRAP. This CDR3 comprises 16 residues. Trimming took off 5 bases at V and 9 bases at J, with 25 bases between the two ends. The CDR3 DNA is TGTGCTAGTGGTCCCCCTGGGGACTTTCAGGTCACGGCCCAGTACTTC. It specifies CASGPPGDFQVTAQYF.

The CDR3 here is CASSPQGRPVNTEAFF. CDR3 sequence (DNA): TGTGCCAGCAGCCCCCAGGGGAGACCGGTGAACACTGAAGCTTTCTTT. The rearrangement links TRBV14 to TRBJ1-1; the D gene is possibly TRBD1 (6 bases). Per germline, CDR1 SGHDN and CDR2 FVKESK. V was shortened by 4 bases and J by 0 bases, with 15 bases between the two germline ends. This CDR3 is built from 16 residues.

This rearrangement joins TRBV19 to TRBJ2-3, with 8 bases aligning to TRBD1. Trimming removed 10 bases from V and 1 base from J; junction bases left unmatched: 22. Germline V gene data show CDR1 as LNHDA and CDR2 as SQIVND (reference sequence). There are 19 residues in the CDR3. The CDR3 bases are TGTGCCATTGGAGGACAGGGCAAGGAAAACCAACACCGCACAGATACGCAGTATTTT. Translated: CAIGGQGKENQHRTDTQYF.

Here the CDR3 DNA reads TGTGCCAGCAGTTACTTACAGGGTGGGTCCTACAATGAGCAGTTCTTC. This encodes CASSYLQGGSYNEQFF. The chain links TRBV6-5 to TRBJ2-1; maybe TRBD1 (6 bases). This CDR3 is 16 amino acids long. Germline V gives CDR1 MNHEY, CDR2 SVGAGI. V dropped 1 base and J dropped 1 base, with 11 bases sitting between them.

The chain is built from TRBV28 and TRBJ2-7; 7 nucleotides match TRBD1. Germline V gives CDR1 MDHEN, CDR2 SYDVKM. The ends lost 2 bases at V and 3 bases at J; junction bases unmatched: 4. This CDR3 is 14 amino acids long. DNA of the CDR3: TGTGCCAGCAGTTTAATGGGACAGTTCTACGAGCAGTACTTC. Translating it yields CASSLMGQFYEQYF.

V is TRBV19 and J is TRBJ2-1; 9 bases map to TRBD2. V trimming: 4 bases; J trimming: 0 bases; junction bases outside the gene matches: 7. Germline V gives CDR1 LNHDA, CDR2 SQIVND (reference sequence). The CDR3 covers 17 residues. The CDR3, as DNA: TGTGCCAGTAGTAAATTTAGCGGGAGCCTCTCCTACAATGAGCAGTTCTTC. Protein product: CASSKFSGSLSYNEQFF.

As concerns this clone: A read error may explain this, as a much larger clone is one base away. The V gene is TRBV5-4, the J gene TRBJ2-7, with TRBD2 matching over 13 bases. Germline CDR1 SGHNT, CDR2 YYREEE (reference sequence). V lost 4 bases and J lost 6; bases outside the gene matches: 4. The CDR3 extends over 14 amino acids. The CDR3 region is CASSLGTSGAEQYF. The CDR3 bases are TGTGCCAGCAGCCTTGGGACTAGCGGGGCCGAGCAGTACTTC. Using reference TRBV5-4 and TRBJ2-7 for the parts outside the CDR3, the full variable domain is ETGVTQSPTHLIKTRGQQVTLRCSSQSGHNTVSWYQQALGQGPQFIFQYYREEENGRGNFPPRFSGLQFPNYSSELNVNALELDDSALYLCASSLGTSGAEQYFGPGTRLTVT.

The chain carries TRBV29-1 and TRBJ2-1, with a possible D match to TRBD2 (7 bases). The CDR3 spans 14 residues. The germline V and J ends were trimmed by 6 bases and 9 bases, with 21 bases remaining between them. In germline, CDR1 is SQVTM, CDR2 ANQGSEA. The CDR3 DNA follows: TGCAGCGTCAGAGCTAGCGGAGAGGGGGGTGAGCAGTTCTTC. It is translated as CSVRASGEGGEQFF.

This rearrangement joins TRBV9 to TRBJ1-2, with D unclear. The germline V and J ends were trimmed by 0 bases and 2 bases, with 11 bases remaining between them. The V gene's germline CDR1 is SGDLS and CDR2 YYNGEE. This CDR3 has 15 amino acids. CDR3 sequence (DNA): TGTGCCAGCAGCGTAGGATCCGGGATCAACTATGGCTACACCTTC. Its protein is CASSVGSGINYGYTF.

This clone was detected only a few times. V and J are TRBV7-9 and TRBJ2-3, with TRBD2 matching over 8 bases. The ends lost 5 bases at V and 4 bases at J; junction bases unmatched: 5. CDR1 and CDR2 (germline): SEHNR, FQNEAQ (reference sequence). CDR3 length: 14 residues. CDR3 amino acids: CASSRREGPDTQYF. In DNA, the CDR3 is TGTGCCAGCAGCCGCCGGGAGGGCCCAGATACGCAGTATTTT.

The rearrangement joins TRBV6-5 to TRBJ2-6; tentative D call: TRBD1 (5 bases). Trimming cost V 6 bases and J 2 bases, with 8 bases left between them. Germline values: CDR1 MNHEY, CDR2 SVGAGI. The CDR3 contains 14 residues. DNA of the CDR3: TGTGCCAGCAGCCAGGGTCCTGGGGCCAACGTCCTGACTTTC. Amino acid sequence: CASSQGPGANVLTF.

This chain uses TRBV28 with TRBJ1-1, with 8 bases matching TRBD1. Germline CDR1 reads MDHEN; CDR2 reads SYDVKM. Trimming at V came to 2 bases and at J to 8 bases, leaving 1 base not matched to a gene. CDR3 length equals 12 residues. CDR3 coding DNA: TGTGCCAGCAGTTTAAGGACAGGGGAAGCTTTCTTT. As protein: CASSLRTGEAFF.